These 5 T cell receptor beta chains share one sample of origin, sequenced in a study of identical twins. TCRdb used MiXCR to reprocess the 5' RACE reads, holding one entry per CDR3 protein. The sample consists of about 690,000 distinct CDR3 sequences, 21% of them appearing once. Separately, the same data were catalogued under a study of T cells expressing NK-cell markers.

Specimen: PBMCs. These receptors all come from a young woman in good health.

V is TRBV28 and J is TRBJ2-3; D perhaps matches TRBD2 (5 bases). Germline CDR1 and CDR2: MDHEN and SYDVKM. The V gene lost 6 bases and the J gene lost 1 base, with 20 bases spanning the gap. This CDR3 contains 17 residues. For the CDR3, the DNA is TGTGCCAGCAGCCAATCCCTCACTAGTTGGGGCACAGATACGCAGTATTTT. Protein sequence: CASSQSLTSWGTDTQYF. The whole variable domain, filled in from reference TRBV28 and TRBJ2-3, reads DVKVTQSSRYLVKRTGEKVFLECVQDMDHENMFWYRQDPGLGLRLIYFSYDVKMKEKGDIPEGYSVSREKKERFSLILESASTNQTSMYLCASSQSLTSWGTDTQYFGPGTRLTVL.

This clonotype was picked up a small number of times. V and J are TRBV5-1 and TRBJ2-3; the match to TRBD1 covers 8 bases. CDR3 length equals 18 residues. V was clipped by 4 bases and J by 4 bases; unmatched bases: 17. Germline V gene lookup returns CDR1 SGHRS and CDR2 YFSETQ. CDR3 nucleotide sequence: TGCGCCAGCAGCAAAGGACAGGGCGCGCGACTTGGAGCAGATACGCAGTATTTT. Translated: CASSKGQGARLGADTQYF.

This clonotype was counted between two and nine times. The V gene is TRBV12-3 or TRBV12-4, the J gene TRBJ2-5; D is unclear. The CDR3 has 12 residues. Between the trimmed V and J ends, which lost 6 bases and 5 bases, there was a span of 10 bases. The CDR3: CASRAAWETQYF. CDR3 DNA sequence: TGTGCCAGCAGGGCCGCATGGGAGACCCAGTACTTC.

This clonotype was recorded at least ten times. J is TRBJ2-3 and V is TRBV7-2, with D tentatively TRBD2 (5 bases). Germline-derived CDR1 and CDR2 are SGHTA and FQGNSA. Trimming removed 5 bases from V and 1 base from J, with 7 bases in between. This CDR3 is built from 13 residues. CDR3 loop: CASSRRGTDTQYF. The CDR3 nucleotides read TGTGCCAGCAGCAGGCGGGGCACAGATACGCAGTATTTT.

The chain joins TRBV29-1 to TRBJ1-1, with D perhaps matching TRBD1 (5 bases). This CDR3 spans 10 amino acids. CDR1 is SQVTM, CDR2 ANQGSEA, per germline. CDR3 in DNA: TGCAGTTTCACAGGAACCGAAGCTTTCTTT. Protein product: CSFTGTEAFF.